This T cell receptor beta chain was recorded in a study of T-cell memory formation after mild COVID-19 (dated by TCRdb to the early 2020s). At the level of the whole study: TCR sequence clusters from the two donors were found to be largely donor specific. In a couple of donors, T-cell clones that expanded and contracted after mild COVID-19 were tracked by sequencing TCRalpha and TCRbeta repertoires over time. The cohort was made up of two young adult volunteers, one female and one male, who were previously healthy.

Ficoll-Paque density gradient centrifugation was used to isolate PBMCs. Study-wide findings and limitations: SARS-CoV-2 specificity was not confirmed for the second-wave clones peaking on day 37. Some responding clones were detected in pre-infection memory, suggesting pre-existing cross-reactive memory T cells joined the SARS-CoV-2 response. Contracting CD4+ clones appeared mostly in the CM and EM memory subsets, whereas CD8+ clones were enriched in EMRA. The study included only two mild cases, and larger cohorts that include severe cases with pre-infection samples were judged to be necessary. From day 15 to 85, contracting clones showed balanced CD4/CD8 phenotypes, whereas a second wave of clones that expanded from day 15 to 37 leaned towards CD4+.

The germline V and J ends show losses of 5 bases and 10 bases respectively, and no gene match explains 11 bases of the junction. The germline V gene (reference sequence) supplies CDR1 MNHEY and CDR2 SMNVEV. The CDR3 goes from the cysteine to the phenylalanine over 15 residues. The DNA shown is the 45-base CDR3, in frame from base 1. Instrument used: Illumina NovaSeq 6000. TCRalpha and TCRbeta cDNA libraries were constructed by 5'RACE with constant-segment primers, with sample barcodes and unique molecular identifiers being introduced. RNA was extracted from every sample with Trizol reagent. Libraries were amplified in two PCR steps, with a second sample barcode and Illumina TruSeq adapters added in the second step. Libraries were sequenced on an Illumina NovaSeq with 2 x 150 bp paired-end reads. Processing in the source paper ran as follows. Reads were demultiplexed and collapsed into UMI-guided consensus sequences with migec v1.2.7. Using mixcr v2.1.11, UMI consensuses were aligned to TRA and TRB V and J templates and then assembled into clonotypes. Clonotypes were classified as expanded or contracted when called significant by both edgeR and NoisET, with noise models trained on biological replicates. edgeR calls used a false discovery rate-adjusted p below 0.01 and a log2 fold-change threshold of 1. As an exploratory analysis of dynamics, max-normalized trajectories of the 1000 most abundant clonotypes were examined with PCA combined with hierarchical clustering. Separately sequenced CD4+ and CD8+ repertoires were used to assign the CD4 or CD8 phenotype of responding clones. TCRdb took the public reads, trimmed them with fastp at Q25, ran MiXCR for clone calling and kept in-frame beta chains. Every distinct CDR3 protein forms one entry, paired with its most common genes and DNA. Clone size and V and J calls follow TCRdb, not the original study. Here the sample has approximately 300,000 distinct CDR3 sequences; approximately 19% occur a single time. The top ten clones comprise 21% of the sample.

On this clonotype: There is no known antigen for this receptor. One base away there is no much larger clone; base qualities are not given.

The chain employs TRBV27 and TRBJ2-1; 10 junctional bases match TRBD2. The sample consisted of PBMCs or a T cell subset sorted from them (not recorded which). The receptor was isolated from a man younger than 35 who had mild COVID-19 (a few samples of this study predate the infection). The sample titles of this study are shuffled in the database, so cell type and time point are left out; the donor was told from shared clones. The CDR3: CASSHLAGGRPEQFF. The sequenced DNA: TGTGCCAGCAGTCACTTAGCGGGGGGCCGGCCCGAGCAGTTCTTC.